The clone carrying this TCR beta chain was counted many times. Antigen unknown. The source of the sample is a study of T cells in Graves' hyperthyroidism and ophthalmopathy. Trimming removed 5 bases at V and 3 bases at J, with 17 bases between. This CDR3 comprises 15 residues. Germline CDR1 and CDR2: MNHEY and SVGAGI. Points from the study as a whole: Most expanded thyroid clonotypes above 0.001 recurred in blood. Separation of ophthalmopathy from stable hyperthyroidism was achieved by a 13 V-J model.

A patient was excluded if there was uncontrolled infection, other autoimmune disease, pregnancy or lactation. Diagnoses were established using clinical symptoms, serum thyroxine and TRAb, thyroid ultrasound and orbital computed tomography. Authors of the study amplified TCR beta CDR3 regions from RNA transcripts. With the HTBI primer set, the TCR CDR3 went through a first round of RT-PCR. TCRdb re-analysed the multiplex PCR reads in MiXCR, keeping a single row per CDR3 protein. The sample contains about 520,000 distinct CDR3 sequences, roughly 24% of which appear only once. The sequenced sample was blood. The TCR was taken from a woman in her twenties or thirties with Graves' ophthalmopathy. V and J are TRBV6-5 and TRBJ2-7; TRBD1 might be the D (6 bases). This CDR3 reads CASSPSTGWVYEQYF. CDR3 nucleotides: TGTGCCAGCAGTCCCTCTACAGGGTGGGTCTACGAGCAGTACTTC.